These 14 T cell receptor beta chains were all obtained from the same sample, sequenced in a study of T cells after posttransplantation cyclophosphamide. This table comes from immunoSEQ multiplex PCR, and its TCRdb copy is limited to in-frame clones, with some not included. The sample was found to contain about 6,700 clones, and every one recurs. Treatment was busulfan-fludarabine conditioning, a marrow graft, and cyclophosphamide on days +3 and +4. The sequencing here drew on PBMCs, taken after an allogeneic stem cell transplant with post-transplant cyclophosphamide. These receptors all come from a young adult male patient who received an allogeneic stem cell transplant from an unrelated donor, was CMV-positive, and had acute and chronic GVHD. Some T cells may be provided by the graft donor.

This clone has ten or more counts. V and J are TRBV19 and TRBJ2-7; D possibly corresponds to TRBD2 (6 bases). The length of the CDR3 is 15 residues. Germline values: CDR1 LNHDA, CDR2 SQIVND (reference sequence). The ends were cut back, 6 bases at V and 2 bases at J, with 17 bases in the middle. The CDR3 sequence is CASRSMAGPTYEQYF. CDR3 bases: TGTGCCAGTAGATCGATGGCGGGGCCTACCTACGAGCAGTACTTC. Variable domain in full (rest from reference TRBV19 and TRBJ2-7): DGGITQSPKYLFRKEGQNVTLSCEQNLNHDAMYWYRQDPGQGLRLIYYSQIVNDFQKGDIAEGYSVSREKKESFPLTVTSAQKNPTAFYLCASRSMAGPTYEQYFGPGTRLTVT.

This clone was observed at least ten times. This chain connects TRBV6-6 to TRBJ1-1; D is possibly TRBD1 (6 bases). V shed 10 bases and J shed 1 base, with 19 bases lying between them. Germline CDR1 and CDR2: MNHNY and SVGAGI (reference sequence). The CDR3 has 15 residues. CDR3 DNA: TGTGCCACCCTGACAGGACCAGGGGAGAACACTGAAGCTTTCTTT. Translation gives CATLTGPGENTEAFF.

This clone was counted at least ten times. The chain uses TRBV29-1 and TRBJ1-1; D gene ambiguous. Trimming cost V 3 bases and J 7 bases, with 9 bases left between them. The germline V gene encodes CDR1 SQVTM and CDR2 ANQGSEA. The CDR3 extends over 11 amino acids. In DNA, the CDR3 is TGCAGCGTTGACGAACGGGTTGAAGCTTTCTTT. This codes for CSVDERVEAFF.

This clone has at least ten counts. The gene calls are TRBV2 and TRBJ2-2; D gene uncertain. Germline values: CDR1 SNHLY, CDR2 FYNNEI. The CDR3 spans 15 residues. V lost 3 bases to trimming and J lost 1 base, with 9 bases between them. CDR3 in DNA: TGTGCCAGCAGTGAGCTAGGCCGGAACACCGGGGAGCTGTTTTTT. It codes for CASSELGRNTGELFF.

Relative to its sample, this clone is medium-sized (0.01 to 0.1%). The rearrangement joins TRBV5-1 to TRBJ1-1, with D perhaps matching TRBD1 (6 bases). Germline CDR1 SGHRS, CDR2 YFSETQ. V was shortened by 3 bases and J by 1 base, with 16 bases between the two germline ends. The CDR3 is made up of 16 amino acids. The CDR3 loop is CASSSHMTGANTEAFF. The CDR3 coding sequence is TGCGCCAGCAGCTCCCACATGACAGGCGCGAACACTGAAGCTTTCTTT.

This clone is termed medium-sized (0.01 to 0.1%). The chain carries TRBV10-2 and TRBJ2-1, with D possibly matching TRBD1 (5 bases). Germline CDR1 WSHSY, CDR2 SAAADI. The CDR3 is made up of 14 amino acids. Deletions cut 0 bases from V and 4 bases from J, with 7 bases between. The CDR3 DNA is TGCGCCAGCAGTGAGTCGACAGATTACAATGAGCAGTTCTTC. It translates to CASSESTDYNEQFF.

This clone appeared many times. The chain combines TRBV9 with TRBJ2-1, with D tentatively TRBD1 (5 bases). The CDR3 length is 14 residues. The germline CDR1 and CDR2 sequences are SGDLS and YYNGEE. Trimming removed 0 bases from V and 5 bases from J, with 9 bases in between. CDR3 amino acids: CASSVAGANNEQFF. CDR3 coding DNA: TGTGCCAGCAGCGTAGCTGGGGCCAACAATGAGCAGTTCTTC.

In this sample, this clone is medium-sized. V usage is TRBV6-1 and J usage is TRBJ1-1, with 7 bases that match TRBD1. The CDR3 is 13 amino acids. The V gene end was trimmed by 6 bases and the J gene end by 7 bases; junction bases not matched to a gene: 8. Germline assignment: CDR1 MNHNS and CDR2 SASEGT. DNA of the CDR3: TGTGCCAGCAGGCCCGGGACAGCGGATGAAGCTTTCTTT. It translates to CASRPGTADEAFF.

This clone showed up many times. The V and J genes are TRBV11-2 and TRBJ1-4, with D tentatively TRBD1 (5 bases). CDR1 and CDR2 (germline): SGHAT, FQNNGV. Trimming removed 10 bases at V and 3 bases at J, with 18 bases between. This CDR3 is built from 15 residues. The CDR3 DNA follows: TGTGCCACCAAGCAAGGGGCTGAGGCTAATGAAAAACTGTTTTTT. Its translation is CATKQGAEANEKLFF.

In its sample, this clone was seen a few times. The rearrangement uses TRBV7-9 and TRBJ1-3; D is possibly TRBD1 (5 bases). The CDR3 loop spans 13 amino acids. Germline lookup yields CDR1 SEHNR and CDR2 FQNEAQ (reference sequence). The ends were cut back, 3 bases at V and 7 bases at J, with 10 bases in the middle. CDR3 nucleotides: TGTGCCAGCAGCTTCACAGGTGGCAACACCATATATTTT. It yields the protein CASSFTGGNTIYF. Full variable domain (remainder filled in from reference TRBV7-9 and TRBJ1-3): DTGVSQNPRHKITKRGQNVTFRCDPISEHNRLYWYRQTLGQGPEFLTYFQNEAQLEKSRLLSDRFSAERPKGSFSTLEIQRTEQGDSAMYLCASSFTGGNTIYFGEGSWLTVV.

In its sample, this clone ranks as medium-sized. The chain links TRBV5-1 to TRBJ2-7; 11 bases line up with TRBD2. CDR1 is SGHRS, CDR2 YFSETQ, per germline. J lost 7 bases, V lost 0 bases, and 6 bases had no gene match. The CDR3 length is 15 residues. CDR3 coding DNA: TGCGCCAGCAGCTTGGCGGGGATAGCGGGAGGGGAGCAGTACTTC. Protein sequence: CASSLAGIAGGEQYF.

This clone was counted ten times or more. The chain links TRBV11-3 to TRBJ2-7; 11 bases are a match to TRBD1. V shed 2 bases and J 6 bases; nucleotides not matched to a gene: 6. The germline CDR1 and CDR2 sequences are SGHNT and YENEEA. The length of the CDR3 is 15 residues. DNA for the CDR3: TGTGCCAGCAGCTTAACAGGACAGGGGGCAAGCGAGCAGTACTTC. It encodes CASSLTGQGASEQYF.

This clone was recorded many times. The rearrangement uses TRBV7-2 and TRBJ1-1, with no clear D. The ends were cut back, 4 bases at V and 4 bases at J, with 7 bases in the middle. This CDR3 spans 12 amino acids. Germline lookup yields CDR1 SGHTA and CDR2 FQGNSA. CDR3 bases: TGTGCCAGCAGCTATGCGGGCACTGAAGCTTTCTTT. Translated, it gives CASSYAGTEAFF.

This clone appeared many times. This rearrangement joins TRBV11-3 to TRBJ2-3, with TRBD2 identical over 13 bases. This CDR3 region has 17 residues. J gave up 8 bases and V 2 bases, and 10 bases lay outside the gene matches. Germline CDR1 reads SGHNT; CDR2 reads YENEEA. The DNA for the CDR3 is TGTGCCAGCAGCTTAAGCCTTAGGACTAGCGGGAGCCGTACGCAGTATTTT. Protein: CASSLSLRTSGSRTQYF.